A selection of T cell receptor beta chains follows, all from one sample in a study of Ad26.COV2.S vaccination and SARS-CoV-2 variants. The data were produced by immunoSEQ multiplex PCR, yet TCRdb's version contains in-frame clones alone and is incomplete. The sample includes hundreds of thousands of clones, about 92% seen only once; the top ten take 3.9%. This specimen consisted of peripheral blood, obtained after recovery from COVID-19. These receptors were taken from a human donor who had recovered from COVID-19. Each CDR3 is given with its conserved first and last residue. A D gene is named only where the DNA matches it firmly. The size entry is marked missing in some rows and otherwise reads once, few, many or a size class.

clone size: once; J gene: TRBJ1-2; V gene: TRBV9; D gene: -; CDR3 protein: CASSVAGDGYTF; CDR3 DNA: TGTGCCAGCAGCGTAGCGGGGGATGGCTACACCTTC
clone size: -; J gene: TRBJ1-2; V gene: TRBV11-2; D gene: TRBD1; CDR3 protein: CASSSHPSYRGHGDGYTF; CDR3 DNA: TGTGCCAGCAGTTCTCATCCTTCTTACAGGGGTCACGGGGATGGCTACACCTTC
clone size: -; J gene: TRBJ2-1; V gene: TRBV24-1; D gene: TRBD2; CDR3 protein: CATSDARGGLEQFF; CDR3 DNA: TGTGCCACCAGTGACGCCCGCGGGGGGCTAGAGCAGTTCTTC
clone size: once; J gene: TRBJ1-5; V gene: TRBV10-2; D gene: -; CDR3 protein: CASSEVESNQPQHF; CDR3 DNA: TGCGCCAGCAGTGAAGTCGAAAGCAATCAGCCCCAGCATTTT
clone size: -; J gene: TRBJ2-2; V gene: TRBV5-1; D gene: -; CDR3 protein: CASSLAVVSNTGELFF; CDR3 DNA: TGCGCCAGCAGCTTGGCGGTAGTGTCTAACACCGGGGAGCTGTTTTTT
clone size: -; J gene: TRBJ2-7; V gene: TRBV7-9; D gene: -; CDR3 protein: CASSVTDLSSYEQYF; CDR3 DNA: TGTGCCAGCAGCGTCACCGACCTTAGCTCCTACGAGCAGTACTTC
clone size: -; J gene: TRBJ1-2; V gene: TRBV6-2/TRBV6-3; D gene: -; CDR3 protein: CASSMGDTNYGYTF; CDR3 DNA: TGTGCCAGCAGTATGGGGGACACCAACTATGGCTACACCTTC
clone size: -; J gene: TRBJ2-1; V gene: TRBV7-9; D gene: -; CDR3 protein: CASSLLGDDNEQFF; CDR3 DNA: TGTGCCAGCAGCTTATTGGGGGACGACAATGAGCAGTTCTTC
clone size: once; J gene: TRBJ2-7; V gene: TRBV2; D gene: -; CDR3 protein: CASSERDFRSSYEQYF; CDR3 DNA: TGTGCCAGCAGTGAAAGGGACTTCCGGAGCTCCTACGAGCAGTACTTC
clone size: -; J gene: TRBJ1-1; V gene: TRBV10-3; D gene: -; CDR3 protein: CAISESEGGRPRQAFF; CDR3 DNA: TGTGCCATCAGTGAGTCCGAGGGGGGACGACCCCGACAAGCTTTCTTT
clone size: -; J gene: TRBJ2-1; V gene: TRBV11-2; D gene: -; CDR3 protein: CASSLAPAYNEQFF; CDR3 DNA: TGTGCCAGCAGCTTAGCCCCCGCCTACAATGAGCAGTTCTTC
clone size: -; J gene: TRBJ2-3; V gene: TRBV2; D gene: -; CDR3 protein: CATSSQGRGTDTQYF; CDR3 DNA: TGTGCCACAAGTAGCCAGGGAAGGGGGACAGATACGCAGTATTTT
clone size: -; J gene: TRBJ1-3; V gene: TRBV7-9; D gene: -; CDR3 protein: CASSLGGSSGNTIYF; CDR3 DNA: TGTGCCAGCAGCTTAGGCGGGAGCTCTGGAAACACCATATATTTT
clone size: -; J gene: TRBJ2-1; V gene: TRBV18; D gene: TRBD2; CDR3 protein: CASSLGGGPSYNEQFF; CDR3 DNA: TGTGCCAGCTCACTCGGGGGGGGGCCCTCCTACAATGAGCAGTTCTTC
clone size: -; J gene: TRBJ1-1; V gene: TRBV2; D gene: -; CDR3 protein: CASPTLINTEAFF; CDR3 DNA: TGTGCCAGCCCGACCTTAATCAACACTGAAGCTTTCTTT
clone size: -; J gene: TRBJ1-4; V gene: TRBV6-5; D gene: -; CDR3 protein: CASSSSGQGEKLFF; CDR3 DNA: -
clone size: -; J gene: TRBJ1-5; V gene: TRBV5-1; D gene: -; CDR3 protein: CASSYSGGSNQPQHF; CDR3 DNA: TGCGCCAGCAGCTATAGTGGGGGGAGCAATCAGCCCCAGCATTTT
clone size: -; J gene: TRBJ2-2; V gene: TRBV9; D gene: -; CDR3 protein: CASSATGELFF; CDR3 DNA: TGTGCCAGCAGCGCCACCGGGGAGCTGTTTTTT
clone size: -; J gene: TRBJ2-7; V gene: TRBV12-3/TRBV12-4; D gene: -; CDR3 protein: CASSLFGGDRKYF; CDR3 DNA: TGTGCCAGCAGTTTATTCGGCGGGGACAGAAAGTACTTC
clone size: -; J gene: TRBJ1-5; V gene: TRBV27; D gene: -; CDR3 protein: CASRRVSNQPQHF; CDR3 DNA: TGTGCCAGCAGAAGGGTTAGCAATCAGCCCCAGCATTTT
clone size: once; J gene: TRBJ2-1; V gene: TRBV2; D gene: TRBD1; CDR3 protein: CASRGQVGNEQFF; CDR3 DNA: TGTGCCAGCAGGGGACAGGTGGGCAATGAGCAGTTCTTC
clone size: -; J gene: TRBJ2-3; V gene: TRBV2; D gene: TRBD2; CDR3 protein: CASRLAGGPSTDTQYF; CDR3 DNA: TGTGCCAGCAGATTAGCGGGGGGGCCGAGCACAGATACGCAGTATTTT
clone size: -; J gene: TRBJ2-3; V gene: TRBV12-5; D gene: -; CDR3 protein: CASGSGSGLDTQYF; CDR3 DNA: TGTGCTAGTGGTTCGGGCTCTGGTCTGGATACGCAGTATTTT
clone size: -; J gene: TRBJ2-1; V gene: TRBV11-1; D gene: TRBD1; CDR3 protein: CASSLPGQGGRDEQFF; CDR3 DNA: TGTGCCAGCAGCTTACCCGGACAGGGGGGGAGAGATGAGCAGTTCTTC
clone size: -; J gene: TRBJ2-1; V gene: TRBV11-2; D gene: -; CDR3 protein: CASSLTGRTSSYNEQFF; CDR3 DNA: TGTGCCAGCAGCTTAACGGGGAGAACGAGCTCCTACAATGAGCAGTTCTTC
clone size: -; J gene: TRBJ1-3; V gene: TRBV7-9; D gene: -; CDR3 protein: CASSPRAEGNTIYF; CDR3 DNA: TGTGCCAGCAGCCCCCGGGCGGAAGGAAACACCATATATTTT